Below, 15 T cell receptor beta chains from the same sample are listed, as sequenced in a study of regulatory T cells in long-lasting Graves disease. Time point: newly diagnosed GD, antithyroid drugs for less than 3 months. Extracted PBMC RNA gave rise to the TCR library. Construction of the TCR beta libraries employed iRepertoire HTBI primers in conjunction with Arm-PCR of CDR3 regions. TCRdb called the multiplex PCR reads again in MiXCR, with one record for every CDR3 protein. This table holds 500,000 or so distinct CDR3 sequences, 12% to 15% found once. These data were also reused for a study on T cells in Graves' hyperthyroidism and ophthalmopathy.

The source material was peripheral blood mononuclear cells (PBMCs), sampled at new diagnosis, from a patient treated with antithyroid drugs. Receptors were obtained from a woman in her fifties or sixties with Graves disease.

At least ten counts were recorded for this clonotype. The CDR3 nucleotides are TGCGCCAGCAGCTCGACAGGGTTCAACGAGCAGTACTTC. Translating it yields CASSSTGFNEQYF. The J gene is TRBJ2-7, the V gene TRBV5-1, with 7 bases aligning to TRBD1. The CDR3 covers 13 residues. Germline lookup yields CDR1 SGHRS and CDR2 YFSETQ. Trimming took 3 bases from V and 5 from J; bases not matched to a gene: 5.

This clonotype has a count of ten or more. This chain links TRBV2 with TRBJ1-5; TRBD1 aligns across 7 bases. The V gene end was trimmed by 5 bases and the J gene end by 4 bases; junction bases not matched to a gene: 8. CDR1 SNHLY and CDR2 FYNNEI come from the germline V gene. The CDR3 is made up of 15 amino acids. The CDR3 region is CASSSHRGWNQPQHF. CDR3 bases: TGTGCCAGCAGTTCACACAGGGGATGGAATCAGCCCCAGCATTTT.

This clonotype was detected a few times. CDR3 DNA sequence: TGCGCCAGCAGCCACCCGTACAGAGACTCCTACGAGCAGTACTTC. Protein product: CASSHPYRDSYEQYF. The rearrangement joins TRBV4-1 to TRBJ2-7; D is ambiguous. The CDR3 loop spans 15 amino acids. Trimming stripped 3 bases from V and 0 bases from J, with 12 bases between. Per germline, CDR1 MGHRA and CDR2 YSYEKL.

The J gene is TRBJ2-1, the V gene TRBV3-1; weak D call: TRBD2 (5 bases). In germline, CDR1 is LGHDT, CDR2 YNNKEL (reference sequence). V was cut by 2 bases and J by 8 bases, with 16 bases left in between. The CDR3 sequence is 15 residues long. In DNA, the CDR3 is TGTGCCAGCAGCCAAACTAACGGGGTCTGGGATGAGCAGTTCTTC. Translated: CASSQTNGVWDEQFF.

Note on this clonotype: One base away lies a much larger clone, so this may be a sequencing read error. This sequence joins TRBV5-6 and TRBJ2-1; tentative D call: TRBD1 (6 bases). The CDR3 is 15 residues long. The V gene's germline CDR1 is SGHDT and CDR2 YYEEEE. The CDR3 bases are TGTGCCAGCACCTTGGGCAGGAGGACAGACAATGAGCAGTTCTTC. It specifies CASTLGRRTDNEQFF.

V and J are TRBV19 and TRBJ2-1; 10 bases agree with TRBD2. In germline, CDR1 is LNHDA, CDR2 SQIVND (reference sequence). The length of the CDR3 is 18 residues. The J segment lost 1 base and the V segment lost 5 bases, leaving 11 bases of the junction unmatched. The chain's CDR3 is CASSLLEIAGGSYNEQFF. Here the CDR3 DNA reads TGTGCCAGTAGTCTCCTCGAAATAGCGGGAGGATCCTACAATGAGCAGTTCTTC.

This clonotype was counted at least ten times. The chain combines TRBV24-1 with TRBJ2-2; D call uncertain. CDR1 and CDR2 (germline): KGHDR, SFDVKD. V shed 6 bases and J shed 4 bases, with 8 bases lying between them. This CDR3 region has 13 residues. The CDR3 protein is CATSRVSTGELFF. The CDR3, as DNA: TGTGCCACCAGTCGGGTTAGCACCGGGGAGCTGTTTTTT.

This clonotype turned up a few times. CDR3 amino acids: CASSYGTGGYTF. The CDR3 nucleotides read TGTGCCAGCAGTTACGGGACAGGGGGATACACCTTC. This chain links TRBV6-9 with TRBJ1-2; 11 positions match TRBD1. Germline V gene sequence: CDR1 MNHGY, CDR2 SVAAGI. The CDR3 is made up of 12 amino acids. V shed 3 bases, J shed 11 bases, and the junction held 2 bases outside the gene matches.

On this clonotype itself: This may be a read error: a much more frequent sequence differs by one nucleotide. The CDR3 does not close with the conserved phenylalanine or tryptophan, likely indicating a read error. The rearrangement joins TRBV24-1 to TRBJ2-3; 11 nucleotides align to TRBD2. V shed 3 bases and J 0 bases; nucleotides not matched to a gene: 10. The CDR3 consists of 19 residues. The V gene's germline CDR1 is KGHDR and CDR2 SFDVKD. The CDR3 bases are TGTGCCACCAGTGATCCCTCGGGACTAGCGGAGGGGAGCACAGATACGCAGTATTCT. Translation gives CATSDPSGLAEGSTDTQYS.

This clonotype was seen a few times. The V and J genes are TRBV18 and TRBJ2-2, with D perhaps matching TRBD1 (5 bases). The germline CDR1 and CDR2 sequences are KGHSH and LQKENI. This CDR3 comprises 17 residues. V was clipped by 3 bases and J by 0 bases, with 14 bases between them. Written as DNA, the CDR3 is TGTGCCAGCTCACCCAACGCAGGGTTCGCGAACACCGGGGAGCTGTTTTTT. Amino acids: CASSPNAGFANTGELFF.

Ten or more counts support this clonotype. The chain recombines TRBV2 with TRBJ2-1; D is ambiguous. The CDR3 runs to 12 residues. CDR1 and CDR2 from the germline V gene are SNHLY and FYNNEI. V was clipped by 6 bases and J by 6 bases, with 9 bases between them. Here the CDR3 reads CASRVSFNEQFF. In nucleotides, the CDR3 is TGTGCCAGCAGGGTTAGCTTCAATGAGCAGTTCTTC. The full variable domain, with the rest looked up from reference TRBV2 and TRBJ2-1, is EPEVTQTPSHQVTQMGQEVILRCVPISNHLYFYWYRQILGQKVEFLVSFYNNEISEKSEIFDDQFSVERPDGSNFTLKIRSTKLEDSAMYFCASRVSFNEQFFGPGTRLTVL.

The V gene is TRBV9, the J gene TRBJ2-2; maybe TRBD2 (5 bases). V was cut by 0 bases and J by 3 bases, with 12 bases left in between. Germline CDR1 and CDR2: SGDLS and YYNGEE. This CDR3 region has 16 residues. This CDR3 reads CASSVESGTYTGELFF. In nucleotides, the CDR3 is TGTGCCAGCAGCGTAGAAAGCGGAACTTACACCGGGGAGCTGTTTTTT. Filled out from reference TRBV9 and TRBJ2-2, the complete variable domain reads DSGVTQTPKHLITATGQRVTLRCSPRSGDLSVYWYQQSLDQGLQFLIQYYNGEERAKGNILERFSAQQFPDLHSELNLSSLELGDSALYFCASSVESGTYTGELFFGEGSRLTVL.

V usage is TRBV29-1 and J usage is TRBJ2-3; 10 bases are a match to TRBD2. Losses at the gene ends were 0 bases for V and 6 bases for J; bases not matched to a gene: 9. The germline CDR1 and CDR2 sequences are SQVTM and ANQGSEA. The CDR3 runs 16 residues. CDR3 coding DNA: TGCAGCGTTGAAGATCAGGCTAGCGGGAGATGGGATACGCAGTATTTT. Protein: CSVEDQASGRWDTQYF.

This clonotype was detected ten times or more. This chain joins TRBV7-9 and TRBJ2-5; D is possibly TRBD2 (6 bases). The germline V gene has CDR1 SEHNR and CDR2 FQNEAQ (reference sequence). CDR3 length equals 17 residues. Trimming took 2 bases from V and 3 from J, leaving 19 bases between them. CDR3 bases: TGTGCCAGCAGCTTAATAGCGGCCCTCCTTACAGAAGAGACCCAGTACTTC. Its translation: CASSLIAALLTEETQYF.

This chain connects TRBV27 to TRBJ2-3; 8 positions agree with TRBD2. CDR3 length equals 14 residues. Germline CDR1 and CDR2: MNHEY and SMNVEV (reference sequence). V lost 9 bases, J lost 0 bases, and 5 bases stayed unmatched. CDR3 protein: CASRLATSTDTQYF. The DNA for the CDR3 is TGTGCCAGTCGACTAGCGACTAGCACAGATACGCAGTATTTT.